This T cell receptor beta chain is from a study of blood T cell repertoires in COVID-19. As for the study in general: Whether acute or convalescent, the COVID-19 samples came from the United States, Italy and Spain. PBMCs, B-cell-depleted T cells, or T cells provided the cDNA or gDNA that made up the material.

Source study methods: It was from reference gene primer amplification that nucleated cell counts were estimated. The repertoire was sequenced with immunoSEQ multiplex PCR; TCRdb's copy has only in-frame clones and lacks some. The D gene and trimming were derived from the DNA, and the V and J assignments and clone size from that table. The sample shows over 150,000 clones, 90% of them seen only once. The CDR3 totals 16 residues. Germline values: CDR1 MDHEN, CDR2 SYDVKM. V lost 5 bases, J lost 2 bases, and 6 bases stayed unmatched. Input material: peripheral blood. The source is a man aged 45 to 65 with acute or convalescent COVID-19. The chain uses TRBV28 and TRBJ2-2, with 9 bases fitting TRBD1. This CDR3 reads CASSPRGQGNTGELFF. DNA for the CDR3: TGTGCCAGCAGTCCCAGGGGACAGGGAAACACCGGGGAGCTGTTTTTT.